The following is a T cell receptor (beta chain) sequence with its context. The antigen is unknown. 5'RACE template switching built TCR beta cDNA with unique molecular identifiers. TCRdb reprocessed the 5' RACE reads, keeping one entry per CDR3 protein, no DNA. The sample data list some 500,000 distinct CDR3 sequences. This CDR3 comprises 14 residues. Looked up from germline, CDR1 is SGHKS and CDR2 is YYEKEE (reference sequence). These data originate in a study of T cells expressing NK-cell markers. Study-level points and caveats: Roughly 1.0-8% of CD8+ T cells in several donors belonged to dominant NKG2C+ clonotypes. The HCMV specificity of the expanded NKG2C+ T cell clones stayed unresolved. A few donors' CD3+CD56-NKG2C+ cells were dominated by the same clonotypes.

The sequence came from a woman aged 45-65 years in good health. The chain carries TRBV5-5 and TRBJ2-1. The sample taken for sequencing was blood T cells: a sorted CD56 or NKG2C T cell subset, CD4+ or CD8+ T cells, or bulk PBMC T cells (not recorded which). This CDR3 reads CASSPFWSNNEQFF. The full variable domain, its missing parts supplied by reference TRBV5-5 and TRBJ2-1, is DAGVTQSPTHLIKTRGQQVTLRCSPISGHKSVSWYQQVLGQGPQFIFQYYEKEERGRGNFPDRFSARQFPNYSSELNVNALLLGDSALYLCASSPFWSNNEQFFGPGTRLTVL.